A selection of T cell receptor beta chains follows, all from one sample in a study of T cells in Graves' hyperthyroidism and ophthalmopathy. TCRdb re-called the multiplex PCR reads through MiXCR, storing one row per CDR3 protein. The table has approximately 420,000 distinct CDR3 sequences, 15% seen once. Source material: blood. The receptor source for this set is a woman under 40 with Graves' hyperthyroidism. CDR3s include the opening cysteine and the closing phenylalanine or tryptophan. Each record gives: V gene, J gene, D gene, clone size, CDR3 DNA, CDR3 protein. D genes are given only for firm matches. The listing skips clone size in some rows; elsewhere it reads once, few, many or a size class.

TRBV5-6	TRBJ1-5	-	-	TGTGCCAGCAGCTTGGGGGTTGGGGGCGGCAATCAGCCCCAGCATTTT	CASSLGVGGGNQPQHF
TRBV6-7	TRBJ2-2	-	few	TGTGCCAGCACCCACCACTCGAACACCGGGGAGCTGTTTTTT	CASTHHSNTGELFF
TRBV11-2	TRBJ2-1	TRBD2	many	TGTGCCAGCAGCCTAGCTGGGGCGGGAGACTCGATCCCCTACAATGAGCAGTTCTTC	CASSLAGAGDSIPYNEQFF
TRBV28	TRBJ1-3	-	many	TGTGCCAGCAGTTTAACAGGGACTGGAAACACCATATATTTT	CASSLTGTGNTIYF
TRBV20-1	TRBJ1-6	-	-	TGCAGTGCTAGAGTGGCGACAGTCTCCTCACCCCTCCACTTT	CSARVATVSSPLHF
TRBV28	TRBJ2-3	-	-	TGTGCCAGCAGTTTTTTCGTAGCGACAGAAGATACGCAGTATTTT	CASSFFVATEDTQYF
TRBV28	TRBJ2-5	-	many	TGTGCCAGCAGTTTATCCGGTCAAGAGACCCAGTACTTC	CASSLSGQETQYF
TRBV5-5	TRBJ2-1	TRBD1	-	TGCGCCAGCAGCCAACCACACAGGGGTAAGAACAATGAGCAGTTCTTC	CASSQPHRGKNNEQFF
TRBV30	TRBJ1-1	TRBD1	many	TGTGCCTGGAGTGTTCGAGGGAGGGGGCGACGGAACACTGAAGCTTTCTTT	CAWSVRGRGRRNTEAFF
TRBV6-1	TRBJ1-1	-	many	TGTGCCAGCCAGTTATGGGCAGGGGAGACTGAAGCTTTCTTT	CASQLWAGETEAFF
TRBV29-1	TRBJ2-1	-	few	TGCAGCGTTGAAAGGGGGGCGAGACACTCCTACAATGAGCAGTTCTTC	CSVERGARHSYNEQFF
TRBV27	TRBJ2-7	-	-	TGTGCCCCTGGGGCCCATTCGTACGAGCAGTACTTC	CAPGAHSYEQYF
TRBV16	TRBJ1-3	-	-	TGTGCCAGCAGCCAACGGGCAGGCCTCTCTGGAAACACCATATATTTT	CASSQRAGLSGNTIYF
TRBV7-9	TRBJ2-7	-	-	TGTGCCAGCAGCCTGGACCTCTACGAGCAGTACTTC	CASSLDLYEQYF
TRBV20-1	TRBJ2-3	TRBD2	many	TGCAGTGCTACGAGGACTAGCGGCAACACAGATACGCAGTATTTT	CSATRTSGNTDTQYF
TRBV7-9	TRBJ2-5	-	-	TGTGCCAGCACCCCGACGGGACAAGGAGGAGAGACCCAGTACTTC	CASTPTGQGGETQYF
TRBV5-6	TRBJ2-3	-	many	TGTGCCAGCAGGCTACAGGGAAACACAGATACGCAGTATTTT	CASRLQGNTDTQYF
TRBV6-2/TRBV6-3	TRBJ2-3	TRBD1	few	TGTGCCAGCAGACCCTCCTGGACAGGGACACCCACAGATACGCAGTATTTT	CASRPSWTGTPTDTQYF
TRBV2	TRBJ2-7	-	many	TGTGCCAGCACTCCAAAGGACAAGAGAACCTCCTACGAGCAGTACTTC	CASTPKDKRTSYEQYF
TRBV29-1	TRBJ2-3	TRBD1	few	TGCAGCGTTGACCCAACAGGGGTAGATACGCAGTATTTT	CSVDPTGVDTQYF
TRBV29-1	TRBJ2-5	-	-	TGCAGCGTTCGGGACGGATTCCAAGAGACCCAGTACTTC	CSVRDGFQETQYF
TRBV12-3/TRBV12-4	TRBJ1-1	-	many	TGTGCCAGCAGTTTTCGGGCAGGAGCCATGAACACTGAAGCTTTCTTT	CASSFRAGAMNTEAFF
TRBV27	TRBJ2-1	TRBD1	-	TGTGCCAGCAGTGGGACAGGGACATGGGGTGAGCAGTTCTTC	CASSGTGTWGEQFF
TRBV12-3/TRBV12-4	TRBJ2-5	TRBD2	-	TGTGCCAGCAACCGACTAGCGGGAGCCCTTCAAGAGACCCAGTACTTC	CASNRLAGALQETQYF
TRBV6-1	TRBJ2-3	TRBD2	many	TGTGCCAGCAGTGAAGCGCTCTTCAGCGGGAGAAGTACGCAGTATTTT	CASSEALFSGRSTQYF